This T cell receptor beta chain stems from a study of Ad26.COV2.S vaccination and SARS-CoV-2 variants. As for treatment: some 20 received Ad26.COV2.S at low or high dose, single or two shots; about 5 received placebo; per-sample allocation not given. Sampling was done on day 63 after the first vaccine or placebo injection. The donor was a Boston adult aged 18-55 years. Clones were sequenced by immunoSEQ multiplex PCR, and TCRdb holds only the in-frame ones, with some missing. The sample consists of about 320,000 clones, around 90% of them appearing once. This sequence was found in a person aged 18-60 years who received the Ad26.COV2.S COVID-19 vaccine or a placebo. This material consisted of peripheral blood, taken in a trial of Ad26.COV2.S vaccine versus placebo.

As DNA, the CDR3 is TGCAGCGAAGGGACTAGCGTCAGTGAGCAGTTCTTC. As protein: CSEGTSVSEQFF. The V gene is TRBV29-1, the J gene TRBJ2-1, with 10 nucleotides matching TRBD2. The CDR3 is made up of 12 amino acids. Germline V CDR1 and CDR2: SQVTM, ANQGSEA. With V trimmed by 7 bases and J by 9 bases, 6 bases remained unmatched.